The entry below gives a single TCR beta chain sequence along with its context. Its matching antigen is unknown. This sample was taken from a study of vaccination effects on CD4 cells after COVID-19. For the study at large: Prior to sequencing, the ViraFEST assay stimulated PBMC with viral peptide pools, which expanded the antigen-specific CD4+ T cells. Following the second dose by a median of 72 days, the post-vaccine samples were obtained. Study conclusions and caveats: The authors studied few convalescent patients and collected no early post-infection timepoints.

CDR1 and CDR2 (germline): SGHAT, FQNNGV. The CDR3 is 16 residues long. The V and J ends lost 1 base and 2 bases respectively, with 11 bases between them. Libraries were prepared by immunoSEQ multiplex PCR; TCRdb keeps only in-frame clonotypes and omits some of them. The sample lists around 69,000 clones; roughly four fifths were seen once. CD4+ T cells were isolated after about nine days of culture. BNT162b2 vaccine or mRNA-1273 vaccine was given to participants in two doses. Testing of the vaccine recipients showed negative nucleocapsid antibodies and no prior SARS-CoV-2 infection. This chain uses TRBV11-2 with TRBJ2-2; D unresolved. This TCR was recovered from a human donor who received a COVID-19 vaccine. Sample: CD4+ T cells from PBMCs cultured without peptide, taken after COVID-19 vaccination. This CDR3 is CASSLVGNPNTGELFF. In nucleotides, the CDR3 is TGTGCCAGCAGCTTAGTGGGGAACCCCAACACCGGGGAGCTGTTTTTT.